Below, 8 T cell receptor beta chains from the same sample are listed, as sequenced in a study of memory CD4+ T cells and cytomegalovirus serostatus. Profiling relied on immunoSEQ multiplex PCR, and the TCRdb table lists in-frame clones only, not all of them. There are some 65,000 clones in the sample; over 60% occur only once, and almost 0.55% lies in the top ten. Single viable CD3+CD4+CD8-CD45RO+ cells were sorted as the memory CD4+ T cells. Material for sequencing was memory CD4+ T cells from blood. Receptor source: an adult in good health and CMV-seronegative. Some clones in this sample may be carry-over from other donors' samples.

This clone occurred a few times. J is TRBJ1-4 and V is TRBV11-2; the D gene is possibly TRBD1 (5 bases). Trimming removed 2 bases from V and 8 bases from J, with 15 bases in between. The CDR3 has 15 residues. The germline gives CDR1 SGHAT, CDR2 FQNNGV. The CDR3 nucleotides read TGTGCCAGCAGCTTAAACCCGCAAGGGGAGGAAAAACTGTTTTTT. It translates to CASSLNPQGEEKLFF.

This chain joins TRBV15 and TRBJ2-7; D is possibly TRBD1 (6 bases). V was pared by 6 bases and J by 3 bases, with 9 bases between. CDR1 and CDR2 (germline): LNHNV, YYDKDF (reference sequence). The CDR3 loop spans 12 amino acids. The CDR3 reads CATSSTGYEQYF. The CDR3 nucleotides read TGTGCCACCAGTTCGACAGGCTACGAGCAGTACTTC.

The rearrangement uses TRBV30 and TRBJ1-6; D remains ambiguous. The CDR3 runs 12 residues. Germline V gene sequence: CDR1 GTSNPN, CDR2 SVGIG (reference sequence). With 3 bases removed from V and 9 bases from J, the gap between germline ends came to 9 bases. CDR3 amino acids: CAWSGVSSPLHF. DNA of the CDR3: TGTGCCTGGAGCGGAGTGTCTTCACCCCTCCACTTT.

J is TRBJ1-2 and V is TRBV19; tentative D call: TRBD1 (6 bases). CDR1 is LNHDA and CDR2 is SQIVND in the germline V gene (reference sequence). The CDR3 covers 13 residues. The V and J ends lost 7 bases and 2 bases respectively, with 11 bases between them. The CDR3 is CASIKTGNYGYTF. CDR3 nucleotide sequence: TGTGCCAGTATCAAGACAGGCAACTATGGCTACACCTTC.

The CDR3 spells CASSRGWDRITDTQYF. CDR3 DNA: TGTGCCAGCAGCCGGGGGTGGGACAGAATTACAGATACGCAGTATTTT. V and J are TRBV7-3 and TRBJ2-3, with TRBD1 as a possible D gene (7 bases). This CDR3 is 16 amino acids long. The V and J ends lost 5 bases and 3 bases respectively, with 18 bases between them. Germline V lookup: CDR1 SGHTA, CDR2 FQGTGA.

This clone was seen just once. This chain connects TRBV30 to TRBJ2-6, with D hard to call. This CDR3 spans 14 amino acids. Germline CDR1 GTSNPN, CDR2 SVGIG (reference sequence). The V gene lost 0 bases and the J gene lost 4 bases, with 7 bases spanning the gap. CDR3 in amino acids: CAWSVLEGANVLTF. The CDR3 DNA is TGTGCCTGGAGTGTCCTAGAAGGGGCCAACGTCCTGACTTTC.

The chain joins TRBV29-1 to TRBJ1-1, with a tentative D call TRBD1 (5 bases). Trimming took 8 bases from V and 12 from J, leaving 19 bases between them. The CDR3 has 11 amino acids. Germline CDR1 and CDR2: SQVTM and ANQGSEA. CDR3 sequence reads: CSSRSDSGSFF. The CDR3 DNA sequence: TGCAGCTCACGATCCGACAGCGGATCTTTCTTT.

In DNA, the CDR3 is TGCGCCAGCAGCCAAGGCACAGCCAGCAATCAGCCCCAGCATTTT. The encoded protein is CASSQGTASNQPQHF. The chain is built from TRBV4-1 and TRBJ1-5; D unclear. Germline values: CDR1 MGHRA, CDR2 YSYEKL. The CDR3 contains 15 residues. Trimming pared 1 base from V and 1 base from J, leaving 8 bases between.